The clone carrying this T cell receptor beta chain was observed a few times. The antigen remains unidentified. Germline values: CDR1 MNHEY, CDR2 SVGAGI. The CDR3 sequence is 16 residues long. The V end was cut by 4 bases, the J end by 0 bases, with 15 bases between. The authors amplified TCR beta CDR3 regions from RNA transcripts. Second-round multiplex PCR came after a first-round RT-PCR that employed HTBI primers. MiXCR was run by TCRdb on the multiplex PCR reads, yielding one entry per CDR3 protein. The sample lists more than 300,000 distinct CDR3 sequences, 17% occurring once. The authors enrolled newly diagnosed hyperthyroidism patients aged 18 to 65 with under 2 months' duration. Each diagnosis was determined on the basis of clinical symptoms, serum thyroxine, TRAb, thyroid ultrasound and orbital computed tomography. This entry is derived from a study of Graves' ophthalmopathy and Graves' hyperthyroidism. General study results and limits: Most thyroid-expanded clonotypes exceeding 0.001 frequency were also found in blood.

The chain uses TRBV6-5 and TRBJ1-1; TRBD1 is a possible D gene (6 bases). This TCR derives from an adult woman with stable Graves' hyperthyroidism. The sequenced sample consisted of peripheral blood. For the CDR3, the DNA is TGTGCCAGCAGTTCCGACAGGTCCGTTATGAACACTGAAGCTTTCTTT. Its protein is CASSSDRSVMNTEAFF.